This TCR beta chain was sequenced for a study of T cells in Graves' hyperthyroidism and ophthalmopathy. TCR beta CDR3 sequences were amplified from RNA transcripts. The HTBI primer set served for first-round RT-PCR of the TCR CDR3. TCRdb re-called the multiplex PCR reads through MiXCR, storing one row per CDR3 protein. The data hold 470,000 or so distinct CDR3 sequences, with roughly 20% observed a single time. Worth noting for this clonotype: Its specificity is unknown.

The CDR3 runs 13 residues. Germline V gene lookup returns CDR1 DFQATT and CDR2 SNEGSKA (reference sequence). The V end was cut by 6 bases, the J end by 3 bases, with 15 bases between. Notes on the study in general: Ophthalmopathy could be told apart from stable hyperthyroidism with a 13 V-J model. Blood held most thyroid clonotypes expanded above 0.001 frequency.

This chain connects TRBV20-1 to TRBJ2-7; perhaps D is TRBD1 or TRBD2 (5 bases each). This TCR was recovered from a man between 18 and 29 years old with Graves' hyperthyroidism. Sequenced sample: blood. The CDR3 is CSAGDGGGYEQYF. The CDR3, as DNA: TGCAGTGCCGGGGATGGGGGTGGCTACGAGCAGTACTTC.